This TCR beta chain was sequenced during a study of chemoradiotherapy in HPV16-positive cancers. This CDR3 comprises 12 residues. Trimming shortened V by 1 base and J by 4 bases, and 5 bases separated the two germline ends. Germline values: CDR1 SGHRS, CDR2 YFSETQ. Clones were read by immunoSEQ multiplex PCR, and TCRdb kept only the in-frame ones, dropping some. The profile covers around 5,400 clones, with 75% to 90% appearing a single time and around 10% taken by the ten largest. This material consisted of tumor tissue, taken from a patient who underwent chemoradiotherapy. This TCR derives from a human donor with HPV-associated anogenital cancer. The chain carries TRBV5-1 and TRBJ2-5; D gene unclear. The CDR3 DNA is TGCGCCAGCAGCTTGTGGGGAGAGACCCAGTACTTC. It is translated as CASSLWGETQYF. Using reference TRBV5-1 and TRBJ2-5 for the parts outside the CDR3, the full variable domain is KAGVTQTPRYLIKTRGQQVTLSCSPISGHRSVSWYQQTPGQGLQFLFEYFSETQRNKGNFPGRFSGRQFSNSRSEMNVSTLELGDSALYLCASSLWGETQYFGPGTRLLVL.